Following are 2 T cell receptor beta chains from one sample sequenced in a study of blood T cell repertoires in COVID-19. Measured with immunoSEQ multiplex PCR; TCRdb has only the in-frame clones, and not every one. Among roughly 120,000 clones listed, 90% were seen once. Sequencing was performed on peripheral blood. The receptors shown here come from a human donor with active COVID-19. The donor label of this sample is uncertain.

The chain recombines TRBV4-1 with TRBJ2-5, with D perhaps matching TRBD2 (7 bases). Germline V gene lookup returns CDR1 MGHRA and CDR2 YSYEKL. This CDR3 has 14 residues. The ends were cut back, 4 bases at V and 2 bases at J, with 11 bases in the middle. The CDR3 nucleotides are TGCGCCAGCAGCCGGGGGGGCCAACAAGAGACCCAGTACTTC. It codes for CASSRGGQQETQYF.

The V call is TRBV2, the J call TRBJ1-2, with TRBD1 as a possible D gene (6 bases). CDR3 size: 14 residues. Per germline, CDR1 SNHLY and CDR2 FYNNEI. Trimming took off 8 bases at V and 5 bases at J, with 18 bases between the two ends. The CDR3: CASGRGGGSYGYTF. The CDR3 nucleotides read TGTGCCAGCGGGAGAGGGGGGGGTTCATATGGCTACACCTTC.